These T cell receptor beta chains were read from a single sample in a study of T cells in Graves' hyperthyroidism and ophthalmopathy. Each CDR3 protein is one row after TCRdb ran MiXCR on the multiplex PCR reads. The sample shows around 570,000 distinct CDR3 sequences, about 20% of them seen only once. Sequenced material: blood. These receptors came from a man aged 35-49 years with Graves' ophthalmopathy. The CDR3 runs from the conserved cysteine through the conserved F or W. A D gene is named only where the DNA matches it firmly. The size field is filled for only some rows; it gives once, few, many or a size class.

CDR3 protein,CDR3 DNA,J gene,CDR3 length,V gene,D gene,clone size
CASSLTASSGNTIYF,TGTGCCAGCAGCCTCACTGCGAGCTCTGGAAACACCATATATTTT,TRBJ1-3,15,TRBV4-2,-,-
CASSFRGDGEQYF,TGTGCCAGCAGCTTCAGGGGGGATGGCGAGCAGTACTTC,TRBJ2-7,13,TRBV11-2,-,many
CSARDDTNTEAFF,TGCAGTGCTAGAGACGACACGAACACTGAAGCTTTCTTT,TRBJ1-1,13,TRBV20-1,-,many
CSVAGGREGYEQYF,TGCAGCGTTGCCGGCGGGCGGGAGGGTTACGAGCAGTACTTC,TRBJ2-7,14,TRBV29-1,TRBD2,-
CSATVAASSYEQYF,TGCAGTGCTACCGTAGCGGCCAGCTCCTACGAGCAGTACTTC,TRBJ2-7,14,TRBV20-1,-,many
CASSLIPISNQPQHF,TGTGCCAGCAGTTTAATCCCGATCTCTAATCAGCCCCAGCATTTT,TRBJ1-5,15,TRBV27,-,few
CSARDHRRSSADEQFF,TGCAGTGCTAGAGATCACCGGAGGTCGTCCGCCGATGAGCAGTTCTTC,TRBJ2-1,16,TRBV20-1,-,-
CASSFAAAYEQYF,TGTGCCAGCAGTTTCGCGGCGGCCTACGAGCAGTACTTC,TRBJ2-7,13,TRBV12-3/TRBV12-4,-,many
CAWGDIAGVVNEQFF,TGTGCCTGGGGAGATATAGCGGGAGTAGTCAATGAGCAGTTCTTC,TRBJ2-1,15,TRBV30,TRBD2,-
CASSLNFGGDTEAFF,TGTGCCAGCAGTCTCAACTTCGGCGGGGACACTGAAGCTTTCTTT,TRBJ1-1,15,TRBV27,-,-
CSARIPESKNQPQHF,TGCAGTGCTAGAATCCCGGAGAGTAAAAATCAGCCCCAGCATTTT,TRBJ1-5,15,TRBV20-1,-,few
CSARDQGQINQPQHF,TGCAGTGCTAGAGATCAAGGACAGATTAATCAGCCCCAGCATTTT,TRBJ1-5,15,TRBV20-1,-,few
CASSPRVGQETQYF,TGTGCCAGCAGCCCCCGTGTAGGGCAAGAGACCCAGTACTTC,TRBJ2-5,14,TRBV7-9,-,many
CASSSEGPANYGYTF,TGCGCCAGCAGCTCAGAGGGCCCTGCTAACTATGGCTACACCTTC,TRBJ1-2,15,TRBV5-1,-,few
CASRGAGQMFF,TGCGCCAGCAGAGGAGCCGGTCAGATGTTTTTT,TRBJ2-2,11,TRBV5-1,-,-
CSATPTSGSVDTQYF,TGCAGTGCTACCCCGACTAGCGGGAGTGTGGATACGCAGTATTTT,TRBJ2-3,15,TRBV20-1,TRBD2,-
CASSYPGTTDTQYF,TGTGCCAGCAGTTACCCAGGGACGACAGATACGCAGTATTTT,TRBJ2-3,14,TRBV2,-,few
CASSSRHSTDTQYF,TGTGCCAGCAGCTCACGTCACAGCACAGATACGCAGTATTTT,TRBJ2-3,14,TRBV9,-,once
CASSSPGLAGAAITKNIQYF,TGTGCCAGCAGTTCCCCGGGACTAGCGGGAGCGGCGATAACCAAAAACATTCAGTACTTC,TRBJ2-4,20,TRBV28,TRBD2,many
CASSRTSGPNTGELFF,TGTGCCAGCAGCCGAACTAGCGGACCGAACACCGGGGAGCTGTTTTTT,TRBJ2-2,16,TRBV7-9,TRBD2,many
CASSDLRLAERVTQYF,TGTGCCAGCAGTGACCTCCGACTAGCGGAAAGAGTTACGCAGTATTTT,TRBJ2-3,16,TRBV6-1,TRBD2,few
CASSIGAGTGELFF,TGTGCCAGCAGCATTGGAGCGGGGACCGGGGAGCTGTTTTTT,TRBJ2-2,14,TRBV5-6,TRBD2,few
CASSLRRGGRNIQYF,TGTGCCAGCAGCTTAAGGCGGGGGGGCCGAAACATTCAGTACTTC,TRBJ2-4,15,TRBV7-2,TRBD2,-
CASSLDEAFF,TGTGCCAGCAGTTTGGATGAAGCTTTCTTT,TRBJ1-1,10,TRBV28,-,many
CASSYEQLTITEAFF,TGTGCCAGCAGTTACGAACAGCTCACGATAACTGAAGCTTTCTTT,TRBJ1-1,15,TRBV6-5,-,-
CSARVDTQGYQETQYF,TGCAGTGCTAGAGTCGATACACAGGGCTATCAAGAGACCCAGTACTTC,TRBJ2-5,16,TRBV20-1,-,many
CASSLFSRARGNEQFF,TGTGCCAGCAGCTTATTCTCTCGGGCCCGGGGGAATGAGCAGTTCTTC,TRBJ2-1,16,TRBV28,-,many